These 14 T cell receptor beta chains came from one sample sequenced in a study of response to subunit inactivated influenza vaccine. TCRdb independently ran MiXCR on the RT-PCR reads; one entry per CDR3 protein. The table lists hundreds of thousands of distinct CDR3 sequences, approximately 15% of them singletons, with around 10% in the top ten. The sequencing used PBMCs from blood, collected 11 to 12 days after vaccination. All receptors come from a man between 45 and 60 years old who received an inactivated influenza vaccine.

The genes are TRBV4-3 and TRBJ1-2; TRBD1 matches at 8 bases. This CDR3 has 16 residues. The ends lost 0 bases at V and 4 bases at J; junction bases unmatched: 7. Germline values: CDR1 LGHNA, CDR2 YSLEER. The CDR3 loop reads CASSQEGGQAPYGYTF. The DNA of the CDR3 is TGCGCCAGCAGCCAAGAGGGGGGACAGGCCCCCTATGGCTACACCTTC.

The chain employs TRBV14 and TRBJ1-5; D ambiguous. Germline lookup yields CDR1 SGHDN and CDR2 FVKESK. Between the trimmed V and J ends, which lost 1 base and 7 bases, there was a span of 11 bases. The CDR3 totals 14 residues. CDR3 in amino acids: CASSQGVSDQPQHF. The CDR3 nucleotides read TGTGCCAGCAGCCAAGGCGTAAGCGACCAGCCCCAGCATTTT.

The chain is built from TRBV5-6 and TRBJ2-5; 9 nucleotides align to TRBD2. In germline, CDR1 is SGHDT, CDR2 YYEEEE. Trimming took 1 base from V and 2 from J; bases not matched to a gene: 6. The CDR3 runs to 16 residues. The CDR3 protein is CASSLNGGRGQETQYF. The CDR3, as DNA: TGTGCCAGCAGCTTGAATGGCGGGAGGGGACAAGAGACCCAGTACTTC.

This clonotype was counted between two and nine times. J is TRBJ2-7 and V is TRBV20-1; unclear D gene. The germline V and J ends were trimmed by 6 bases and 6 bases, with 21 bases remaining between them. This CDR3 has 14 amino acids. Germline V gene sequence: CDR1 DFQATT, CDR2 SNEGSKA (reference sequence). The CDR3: CSALTTADWPEQYF. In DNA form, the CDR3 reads TGCAGTGCCCTGACGACGGCTGATTGGCCCGAGCAGTACTTC.

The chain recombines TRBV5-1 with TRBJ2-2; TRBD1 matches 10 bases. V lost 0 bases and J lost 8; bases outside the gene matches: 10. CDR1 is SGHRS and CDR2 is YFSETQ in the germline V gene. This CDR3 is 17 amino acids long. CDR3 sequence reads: CASSLVAGQGVMGELFF. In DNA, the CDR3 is TGCGCCAGCAGCTTGGTCGCCGGACAGGGGGTCATGGGGGAGCTGTTTTTT. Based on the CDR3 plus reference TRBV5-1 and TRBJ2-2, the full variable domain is KAGVTQTPRYLIKTRGQQVTLSCSPISGHRSVSWYQQTPGQGLQFLFEYFSETQRNKGNFPGRFSGRQFSNSRSEMNVSTLELGDSALYLCASSLVAGQGVMGELFFGEGSRLTVL.

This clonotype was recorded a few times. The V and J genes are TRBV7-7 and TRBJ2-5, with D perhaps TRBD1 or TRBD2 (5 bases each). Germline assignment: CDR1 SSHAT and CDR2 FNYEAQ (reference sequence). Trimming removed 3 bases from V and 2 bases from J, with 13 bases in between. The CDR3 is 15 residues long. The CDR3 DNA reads TGTGCCAGCAGCTTCTCGGGGCGGGTTCAAGAGACCCAGTACTTC. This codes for CASSFSGRVQETQYF.

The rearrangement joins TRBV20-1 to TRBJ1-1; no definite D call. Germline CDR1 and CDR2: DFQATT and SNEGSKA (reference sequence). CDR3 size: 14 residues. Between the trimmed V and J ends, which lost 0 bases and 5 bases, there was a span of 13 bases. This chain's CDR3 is CSARDSKSRTEAFF. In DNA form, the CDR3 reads TGCAGTGCTAGAGATTCTAAAAGTCGGACTGAAGCTTTCTTT.

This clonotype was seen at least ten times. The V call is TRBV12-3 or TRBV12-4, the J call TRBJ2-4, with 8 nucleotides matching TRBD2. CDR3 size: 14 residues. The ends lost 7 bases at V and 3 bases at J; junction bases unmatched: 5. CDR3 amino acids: CASTGREDKNIQYF. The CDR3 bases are TGTGCCAGCACCGGGCGGGAGGACAAAAACATTCAGTACTTC.

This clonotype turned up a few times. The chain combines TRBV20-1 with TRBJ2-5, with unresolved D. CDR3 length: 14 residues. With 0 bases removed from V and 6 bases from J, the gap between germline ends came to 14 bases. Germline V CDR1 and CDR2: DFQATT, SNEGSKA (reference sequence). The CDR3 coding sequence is TGCAGTGCTAGAGATCCGGACGCTGGGAAGACCCAGTACTTC. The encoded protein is CSARDPDAGKTQYF.

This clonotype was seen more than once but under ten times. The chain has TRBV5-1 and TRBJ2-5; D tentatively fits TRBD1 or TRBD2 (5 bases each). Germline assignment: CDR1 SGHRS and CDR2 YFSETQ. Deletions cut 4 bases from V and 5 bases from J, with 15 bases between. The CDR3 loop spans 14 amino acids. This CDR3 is CASSPGRGAETQYF. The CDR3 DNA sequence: TGCGCCAGCAGCCCGGGGAGAGGGGCTGAGACCCAGTACTTC.

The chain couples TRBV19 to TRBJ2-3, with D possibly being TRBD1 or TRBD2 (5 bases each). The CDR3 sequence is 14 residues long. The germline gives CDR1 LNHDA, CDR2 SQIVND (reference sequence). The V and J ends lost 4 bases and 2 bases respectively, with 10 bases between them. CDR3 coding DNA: TGTGCCAGTAGTACGGGACCAAACACAGATACGCAGTATTTT. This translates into CASSTGPNTDTQYF. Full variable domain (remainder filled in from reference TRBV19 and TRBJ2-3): DGGITQSPKYLFRKEGQNVTLSCEQNLNHDAMYWYRQDPGQGLRLIYYSQIVNDFQKGDIAEGYSVSREKKESFPLTVTSAQKNPTAFYLCASSTGPNTDTQYFGPGTRLTVL.

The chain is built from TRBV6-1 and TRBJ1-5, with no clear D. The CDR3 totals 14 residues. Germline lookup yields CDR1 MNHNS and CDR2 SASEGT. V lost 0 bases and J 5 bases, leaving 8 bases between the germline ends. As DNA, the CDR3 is TGTGCCAGCAGTGAAGCGGGTATCGATCAGCCCCAGCATTTT. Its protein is CASSEAGIDQPQHF.

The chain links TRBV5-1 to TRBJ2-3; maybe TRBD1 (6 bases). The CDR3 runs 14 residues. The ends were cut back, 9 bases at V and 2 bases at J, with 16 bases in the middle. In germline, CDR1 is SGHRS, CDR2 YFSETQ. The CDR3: CATNTGQDTDTQYF. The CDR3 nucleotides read TGCGCCACGAACACGGGACAAGACACAGATACGCAGTATTTT.

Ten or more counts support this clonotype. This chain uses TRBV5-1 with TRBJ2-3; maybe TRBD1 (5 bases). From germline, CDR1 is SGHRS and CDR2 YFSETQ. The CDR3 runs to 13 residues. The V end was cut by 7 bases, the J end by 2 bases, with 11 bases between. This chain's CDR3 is CASHVTDTDTQYF. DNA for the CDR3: TGCGCCAGCCACGTGACAGACACAGATACGCAGTATTTT.